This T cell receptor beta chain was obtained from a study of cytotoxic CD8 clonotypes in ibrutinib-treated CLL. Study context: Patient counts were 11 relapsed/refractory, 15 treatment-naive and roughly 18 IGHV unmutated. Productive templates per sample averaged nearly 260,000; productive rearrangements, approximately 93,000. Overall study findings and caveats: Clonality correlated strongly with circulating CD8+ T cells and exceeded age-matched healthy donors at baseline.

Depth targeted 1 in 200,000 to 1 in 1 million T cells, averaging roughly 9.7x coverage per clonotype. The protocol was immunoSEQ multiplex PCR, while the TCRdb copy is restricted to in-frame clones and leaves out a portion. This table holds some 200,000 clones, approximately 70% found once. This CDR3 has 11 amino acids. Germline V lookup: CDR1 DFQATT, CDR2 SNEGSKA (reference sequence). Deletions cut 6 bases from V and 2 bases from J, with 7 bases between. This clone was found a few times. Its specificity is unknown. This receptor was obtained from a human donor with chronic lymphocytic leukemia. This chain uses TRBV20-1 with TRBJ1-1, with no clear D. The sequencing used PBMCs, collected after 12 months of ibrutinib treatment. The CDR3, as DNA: TGCAGTGCCTGGGATAACACTGAAGCTTTCTTT. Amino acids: CSAWDNTEAFF.